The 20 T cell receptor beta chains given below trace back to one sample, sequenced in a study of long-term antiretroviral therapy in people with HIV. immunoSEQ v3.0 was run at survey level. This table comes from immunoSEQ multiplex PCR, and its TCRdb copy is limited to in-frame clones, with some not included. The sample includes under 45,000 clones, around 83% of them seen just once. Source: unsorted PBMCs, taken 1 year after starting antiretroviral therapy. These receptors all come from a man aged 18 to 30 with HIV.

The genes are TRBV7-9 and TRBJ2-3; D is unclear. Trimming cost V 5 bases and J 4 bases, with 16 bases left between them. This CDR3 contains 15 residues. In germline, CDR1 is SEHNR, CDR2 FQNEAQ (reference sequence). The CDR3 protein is CASSLKIGEPDTQYF. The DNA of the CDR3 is TGTGCCAGCAGCCTAAAGATTGGCGAGCCAGATACGCAGTATTTT.

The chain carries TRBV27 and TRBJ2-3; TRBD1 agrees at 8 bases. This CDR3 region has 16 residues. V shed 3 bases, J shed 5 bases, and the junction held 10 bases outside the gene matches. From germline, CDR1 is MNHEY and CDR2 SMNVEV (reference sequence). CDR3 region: CASSLGQGAGLDTQYF. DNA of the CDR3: TGTGCCAGCAGTTTGGGGCAGGGGGCCGGGTTAGATACGCAGTATTTT.

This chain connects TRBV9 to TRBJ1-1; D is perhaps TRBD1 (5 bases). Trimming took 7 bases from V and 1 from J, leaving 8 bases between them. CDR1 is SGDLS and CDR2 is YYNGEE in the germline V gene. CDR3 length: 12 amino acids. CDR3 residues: CASAGQNTEAFF. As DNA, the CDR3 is TGTGCCAGCGCGGGGCAGAACACTGAAGCTTTCTTT.

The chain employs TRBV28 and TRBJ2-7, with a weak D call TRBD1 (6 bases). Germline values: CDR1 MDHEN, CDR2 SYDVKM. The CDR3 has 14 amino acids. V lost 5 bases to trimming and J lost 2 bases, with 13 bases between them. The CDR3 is CASSPRDTTYEQYF. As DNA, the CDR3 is TGTGCCAGCAGTCCCCGGGACACAACCTACGAGCAGTACTTC.

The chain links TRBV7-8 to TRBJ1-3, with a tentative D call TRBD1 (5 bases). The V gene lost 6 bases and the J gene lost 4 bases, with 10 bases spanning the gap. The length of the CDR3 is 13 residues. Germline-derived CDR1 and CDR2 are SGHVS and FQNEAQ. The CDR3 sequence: CASRGDLGNTIYF. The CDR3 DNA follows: TGTGCCAGCAGGGGGGACCTCGGAAACACCATATATTTT.

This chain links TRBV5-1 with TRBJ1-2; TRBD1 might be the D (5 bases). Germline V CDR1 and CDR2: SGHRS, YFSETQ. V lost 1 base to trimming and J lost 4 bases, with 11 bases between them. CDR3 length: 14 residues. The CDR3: CASSLRQGLYGYTF. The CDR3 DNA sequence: TGCGCCAGCAGCTTGCGGCAGGGCCTCTATGGCTACACCTTC.

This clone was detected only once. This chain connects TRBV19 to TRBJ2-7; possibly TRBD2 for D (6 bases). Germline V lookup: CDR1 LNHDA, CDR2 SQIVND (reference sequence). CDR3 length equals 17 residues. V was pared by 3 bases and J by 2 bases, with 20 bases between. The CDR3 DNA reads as TGTGCCAGTAGTATCAGGCGGGACGGCGATCACCCCTACGAGCAGTACTTC. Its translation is CASSIRRDGDHPYEQYF. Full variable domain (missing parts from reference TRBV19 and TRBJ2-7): DGGITQSPKYLFRKEGQNVTLSCEQNLNHDAMYWYRQDPGQGLRLIYYSQIVNDFQKGDIAEGYSVSREKKESFPLTVTSAQKNPTAFYLCASSIRRDGDHPYEQYFGPGTRLTVT.

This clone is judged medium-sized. The chain's CDR3 is CASAEMGDYEQYF. In nucleotides, the CDR3 is TGTGCCAGCGCTGAAATGGGGGACTACGAGCAGTACTTC. V usage is TRBV5-4 and J usage is TRBJ2-7; TRBD1 or TRBD2 may be the D gene (5 bases each). The CDR3 runs 13 residues. From germline, CDR1 is SGHNT and CDR2 YYREEE (reference sequence). The V gene lost 7 bases and the J gene lost 3 bases, with 14 bases spanning the gap. Full variable domain (outside the CDR3, taken from reference TRBV5-4 and TRBJ2-7): ETGVTQSPTHLIKTRGQQVTLRCSSQSGHNTVSWYQQALGQGPQFIFQYYREEENGRGNFPPRFSGLQFPNYSSELNVNALELDDSALYLCASAEMGDYEQYFGPGTRLTVT.

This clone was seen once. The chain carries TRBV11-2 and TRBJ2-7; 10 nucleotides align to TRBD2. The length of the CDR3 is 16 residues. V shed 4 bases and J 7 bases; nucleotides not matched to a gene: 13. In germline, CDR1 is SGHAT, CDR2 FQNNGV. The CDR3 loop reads CASSSLRESGRGEQYF. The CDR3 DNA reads TGTGCCAGCAGCTCCCTCCGGGAAAGCGGGAGGGGTGAGCAGTACTTC.

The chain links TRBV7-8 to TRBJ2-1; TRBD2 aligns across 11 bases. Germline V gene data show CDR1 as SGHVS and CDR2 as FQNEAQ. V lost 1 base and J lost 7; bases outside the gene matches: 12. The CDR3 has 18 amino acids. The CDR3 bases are TGTGCCAGCAGCTTAGGGGCTAGCGGGGGGTTACTCTTAAATGAGCAGTTCTTC. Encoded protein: CASSLGASGGLLLNEQFF.

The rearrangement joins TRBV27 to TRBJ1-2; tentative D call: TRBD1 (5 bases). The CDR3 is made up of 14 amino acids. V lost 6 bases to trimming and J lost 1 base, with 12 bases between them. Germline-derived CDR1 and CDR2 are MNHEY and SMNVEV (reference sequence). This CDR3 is CASSYAGLNYGYTF. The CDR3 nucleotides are TGTGCCAGCAGCTATGCAGGGCTTAACTATGGCTACACCTTC.

The CDR3 protein is CASSLEGAWGSPLHF. DNA for the CDR3: TGTGCCAGCAGTTTGGAGGGGGCGTGGGGATCACCCCTCCACTTT. This chain connects TRBV27 to TRBJ1-6, with TRBD1 matching 7 bases. This CDR3 is built from 15 residues. The germline V gene has CDR1 MNHEY and CDR2 SMNVEV (reference sequence). J lost 10 bases, V lost 3 bases, and 9 bases had no gene match.

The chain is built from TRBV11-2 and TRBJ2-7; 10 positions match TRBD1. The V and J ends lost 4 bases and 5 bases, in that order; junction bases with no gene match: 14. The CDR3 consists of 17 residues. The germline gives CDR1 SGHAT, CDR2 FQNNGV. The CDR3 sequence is CASSSGLSRDRGHEQYF. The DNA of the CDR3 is TGTGCCAGCAGCTCAGGCCTGAGCCGGGACAGGGGCCACGAGCAGTACTTC.

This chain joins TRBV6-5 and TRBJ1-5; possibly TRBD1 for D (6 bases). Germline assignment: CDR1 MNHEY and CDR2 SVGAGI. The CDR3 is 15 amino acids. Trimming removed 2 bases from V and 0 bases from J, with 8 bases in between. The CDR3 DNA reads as TGTGCCAGCAGTTACGGACAGTTTAGCAATCAGCCCCAGCATTTT. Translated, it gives CASSYGQFSNQPQHF.

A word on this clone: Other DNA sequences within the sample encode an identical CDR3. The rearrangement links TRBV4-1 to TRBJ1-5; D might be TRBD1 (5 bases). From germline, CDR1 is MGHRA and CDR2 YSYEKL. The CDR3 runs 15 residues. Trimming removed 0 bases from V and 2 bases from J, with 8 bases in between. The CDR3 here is CASSQEGRGNQPQHF. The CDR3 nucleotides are TGCGCCAGCAGCCAAGAGGGACGAGGCAATCAGCCCCAGCATTTT.

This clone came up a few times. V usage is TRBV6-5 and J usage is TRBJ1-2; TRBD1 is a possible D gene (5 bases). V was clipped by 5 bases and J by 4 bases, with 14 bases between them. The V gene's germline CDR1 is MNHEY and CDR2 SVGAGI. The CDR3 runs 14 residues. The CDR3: CASSTGPIGYGYTF. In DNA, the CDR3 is TGTGCCAGCAGTACGGGACCTATAGGCTATGGCTACACCTTC.

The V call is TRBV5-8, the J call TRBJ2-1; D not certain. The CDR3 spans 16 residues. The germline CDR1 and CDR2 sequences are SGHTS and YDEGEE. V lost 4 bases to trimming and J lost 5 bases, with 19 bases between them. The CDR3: CASSREVTPLHNEQFF. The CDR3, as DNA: TGTGCCAGCAGCCGAGAGGTGACCCCTCTCCACAATGAGCAGTTCTTC.

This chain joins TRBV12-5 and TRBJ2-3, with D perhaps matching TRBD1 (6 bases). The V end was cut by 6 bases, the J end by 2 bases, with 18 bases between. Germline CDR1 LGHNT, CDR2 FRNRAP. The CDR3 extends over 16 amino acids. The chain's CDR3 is CASGRPSGVHTDTQYF. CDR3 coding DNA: TGTGCTAGTGGCCGTCCCTCAGGGGTCCACACAGATACGCAGTATTTT.

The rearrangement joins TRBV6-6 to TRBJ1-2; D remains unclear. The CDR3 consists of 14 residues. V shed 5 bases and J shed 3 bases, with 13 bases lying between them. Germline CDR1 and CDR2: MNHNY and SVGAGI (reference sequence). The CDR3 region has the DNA TGTGCCAGCAGTCCCCGTATGGGCTACTATGGCTACACCTTC. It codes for CASSPRMGYYGYTF.

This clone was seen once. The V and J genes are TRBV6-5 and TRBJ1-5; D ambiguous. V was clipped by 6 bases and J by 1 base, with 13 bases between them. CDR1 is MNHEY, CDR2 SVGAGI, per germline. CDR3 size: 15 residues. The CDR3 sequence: CASRPRRGSNQPQHF. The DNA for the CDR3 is TGTGCCAGCAGACCTAGACGGGGAAGCAATCAGCCCCAGCATTTT.